This T cell receptor beta chain was captured in a study of graft-versus-host responses after intestinal transplantation. Worth noting for this clone: What it recognizes is unknown.

The assay was immunoSEQ multiplex PCR, and TCRdb's table has in-frame clones only and misses some. The sample contains over 80,000 clones, roughly 91% of which appear only once. The sequencing here drew on unstimulated CD4+ T cells sorted from spleen or lymph node cells, taken before transplant. The origin of this receptor is a human donor who was the organ donor for an intestinal transplant.

The CDR3 protein is CASTRTGVHGYTF. CDR3 coding DNA: TGTGCCAGCACCAGGACAGGGGTGCATGGCTACACCTTC. The chain couples TRBV6-5 to TRBJ1-2, with 9 positions matching TRBD1. CDR1 is MNHEY, CDR2 SVGAGI, per germline. The CDR3 has 13 amino acids. Germline trimming cut 7 bases from V and 6 bases from J; bases unmatched to any gene: 6.